This TCR beta chain was sequenced during a study of blood T cell repertoires in COVID-19. Study information: COVID-19 samples from acute and convalescent phases originated in the United States, Italy and Spain.

The authors' processing: Estimation of nucleated cell counts was performed using reference gene primer amplification. Measured with immunoSEQ multiplex PCR; TCRdb has only the in-frame clones, and not every one. The V and J calls and clone size are taken from that table; D and trimming were inferred from the DNA. The repertoire holds hundreds of thousands of clones, with around four fifths as singletons. Per the germline V gene, CDR1 is SNHLY and CDR2 is FYNNEI. The trim removed 1 base at V and 4 bases at J, leaving 10 bases unmatched. The CDR3 has 17 residues. This TCR was sampled from a woman aged 50 to 60 with active or convalescent COVID-19. The sequenced sample was peripheral blood. This rearrangement joins TRBV2 to TRBJ1-1, with 9 positions matching TRBD1. CDR3 sequence: CASSEGFGQGTSTEAFF. The CDR3 bases are TGTGCCAGCAGTGAAGGATTTGGACAGGGGACCAGCACTGAAGCTTTCTTT.